The TCR beta chain under discussion was sequenced for a study of blood T cells in healthy people across ages. Germline V gene lookup returns CDR1 DFQATT and CDR2 SNEGSKA (reference sequence). The CDR3 has 16 amino acids. V trimming: 5 bases; J trimming: 4 bases; junction bases outside the gene matches: 12. Study-level points and caveats: Naive CD4+ cell counts and diversity both ran higher in long-lived than in aged donors. The recorded TCR beta diversity per million T cells decreased in a roughly linear manner with age. Naive T cell percentage showed a strong correlation with TCR beta diversity.

The authors ran a second PCR of roughly 6 to 12 cycles using a sample-barcoded 5' primer and a J-beta primer mix. TCRdb called the 5' RACE reads again in MiXCR, with one record for every CDR3 protein. This sample carries some 1,500,000 distinct CDR3 sequences, around 40% of them seen once, and the ten largest clones take under 5%. A remark on this clonotype: What it binds is not known.

This receptor was identified in a woman aged 18-29 years in good health. Sequencing was carried out using blood. The chain uses TRBV20-1 and TRBJ2-3; the match to TRBD2 covers 10 bases. CDR3 DNA sequence: TGCAGTGCTCAACTGGGGAGCGGGGGGGCGGCAGATACGCAGTATTTT. Its translation: CSAQLGSGGAADTQYF.